This T cell receptor beta chain emerged from a study of early T cells in non-severe SARS-CoV-2 infection. Study-level background: Sequenced material consisted of bulk RNA (from unsorted whole blood), and chains were unpaired. Study-level results: The matching step, a VDJdb search, favored anti-spike CD8 responses and missed private and CD4 specificities.

The protocol attached unique molecular identifiers to individual cDNA molecules. TCRdb reprocessed the 5' RACE reads via MiXCR and lists one record per CDR3 protein. The sample shows nearly 45,000 distinct CDR3 sequences, 9.5% to 13% of them seen only once. The germline V gene encodes CDR1 MNHEY and CDR2 SMNVEV (reference sequence). The V and J ends lost 5 bases and 5 bases, in that order; junction bases with no gene match: 12. This CDR3 region has 17 residues. Concerning this clonotype: Antigen: not known.

The sample consisted of whole blood. This receptor was identified in an adult who was a healthcare worker with PCR-confirmed SARS-CoV-2 infection or an uninfected control (not recorded which). The rearrangement joins TRBV27 to TRBJ2-3; 11 bases agree with TRBD2. CDR3 region: CASSTQSSGRFVDTQYF. CDR3 nucleotide sequence: TGTGCCAGCAGTACACAATCTAGCGGGAGGTTTGTAGATACGCAGTATTTT.